Described below is a single TCR beta chain sequence and its context. This clonotype is classified as large (0.1 to 1%). Its antigen has not been determined. No base quality information exists; no much larger clone differs at one position. The CDR3, cysteine through phenylalanine, is 15 amino acids long. Only CDR3 DNA is held: 45 bases, read in frame from base 1. V is cut by 4 bases and J by 0 bases, and the space between the germline ends is 11 bases. This entry is derived from a study of tissue-resident memory T cells in lung cancer (dated by TCRdb to about 2019). With respect to the entire study: Paired tumor TRM and tumor non-TRM populations from about 11 lung cancer patients were compared using TCR beta-chain sequencing.

Sequenced on an Illumina MiSeq. The TCR sequencing libraries included unique molecular identifiers and were indexed using TruSeq single indexes. In the original analysis: TCR reads were mapped and error-corrected with MIGEC v1.2.7, then analyzed with VDJtools v1.1.7, both using default settings. Repertoire diversity was quantified with Shannon-Wiener and inverse Simpson indices computed in VDJtools. A TCRbeta clonotype was defined as expanded when the clonotype met a frequency threshold of at least three. Wilcoxon rank-sum tests across roughly nine patients were used for statistical comparisons of TCR diversity between tumor TRM and non-TRM populations. TCRdb reprocessing: public reads trimmed at Q25 with fastp, clones called with MiXCR, in-frame beta chains kept. Each entry merges the rows of one CDR3 protein and shows their most common DNA and genes. TCRdb's processing, not the authors' own work, is the source of the V and J calls. This sample has around 300 distinct CDR3 sequences in its table, and about 19% of those were observed once. The top ten clones comprise around 68% of the sample.

Overall results and qualifications from the work: Expanded clonotypes accounted for an average of roughly 68% of tumor TRM repertoires and roughly 51% of tumor non-TRM repertoires. Per patient, the most expanded clonotype made up an average of around 20% of sequenced TRM cells, a finding that suggests expansion of a single tumor antigen-specific clone. Compared with tumor non-TRM cells, tumor TRM cells had a significantly more restricted TCR repertoire, with lower Shannon-Wiener and inverse Simpson diversity.

Using a BD FACSAria-II, CD8+ T cells were sorted according to CD103 expression straight into ice-cold TRIzol LS reagent. Freshly resected lung tumor tissue was collected at the time of surgical resection. After Fc receptor blocking, fresh cells were stained for CD45, CD4, CD3, CD8A and CD103, and DAPI was used to tell live cells from dead cells. A miRNeasy kit was used to purify total RNA from sorted CD103+ and CD103- CD8+ T cells. Sorting of tumor-infiltrating CD8+ cytotoxic T cells by CD103 expression was used to split tissue-resident memory (TRM) cells from non-TRM cells. The donors had treatment-naive lung cancer. Upon referral, patients with respiratory malignancies who were newly diagnosed and untreated were recruited prospectively.

The rearranged segments are TRBV12-3 or TRBV12-4 and TRBJ2-3; the best D guess is TRBD1, with 5 bases matching. This sequence was found in a human donor with treatment-naive lung cancer (subtype not recorded). Material: CD103+ CD8+ T cells from lung tumor tissue. Sample cell subset or site, as interpreted from the label and publication: tissue-resident memory (TRM) CD8+ CTLs. The DNA sequence is TGTGCCAGCAGTTCAGTGGGGCCGAGCACAGATACGCAGTATTTT. Its product reads: CASSSVGPSTDTQYF.